The 16 T cell receptor beta chains in this list originate from one sample, sequenced in a study of spatial heterogeneity in lung cancer. As to time point: sample taken at primary tumor resection. MiXCR was run by TCRdb on the 5' RACE reads, yielding one entry per CDR3 protein. The sample shows some 16,000 distinct CDR3 sequences, roughly 4% of them seen only once. This specimen consisted of normal lung tissue next to the tumor, obtained at surgery. These receptors came from a male donor with early-stage non-small cell lung cancer.

In this sample, this clonotype turned up many times. Little can be read into the size of this beta chain, an off-target read in a library designed for alpha chains. The V and J genes are TRBV7-2 and TRBJ2-2; D perhaps matches TRBD2 (5 bases). The CDR3 sequence is 15 residues long. The germline V gene has CDR1 SGHTA and CDR2 FQGNSA. Trimming shortened V by 0 bases and J by 6 bases, and 11 bases separated the two germline ends. The chain's CDR3 is CASSLAGAGAGELFF. CDR3 nucleotide sequence: TGTGCCAGCAGCTTAGCGGGAGCTGGGGCCGGGGAGCTGTTTTTT.

This clonotype was seen repeatedly, ten times or more. Found in a library prepared for alpha chains, this beta chain is an off-target read, and its abundance has little meaning. The chain carries TRBV7-8 and TRBJ2-7; D might be TRBD2 (6 bases). The CDR3 covers 17 residues. V lost 1 base to trimming and J lost 2 bases, with 18 bases between them. CDR1 is SGHVS, CDR2 FQNEAQ, per germline. CDR3 in amino acids: CASSLGFTGSATYEQYF. In DNA form, the CDR3 reads TGTGCCAGCAGCTTAGGTTTCACCGGGAGCGCCACCTACGAGCAGTACTTC.

As for this clonotype: A read error is possible here, since a much larger clone lies one base away. This beta chain is an off-target read within a library intended for alpha chains, so its frequency means little. The J gene is TRBJ2-7, the V gene TRBV24-1; TRBD2 agrees at 14 bases. The germline gives CDR1 KGHDR, CDR2 SFDVKD. The CDR3 totals 14 residues. The CDR3 DNA reads as TGTGTCACCCAGGGGACTAGCGGGAGCTACGAGCAGTACTTC. It is translated as CVTQGTSGSYEQYF.

There are many counts of this clonotype. This beta chain was picked up by a library intended for alpha chains and is off target, so its count carries little meaning. The chain carries TRBV5-1 and TRBJ1-4; tentatively, D is TRBD1 (5 bases). The CDR3 extends over 16 amino acids. Looked up from germline, CDR1 is SGHRS and CDR2 is YFSETQ. V lost 1 base, J lost 8 bases, and 18 bases lay in between. CDR3 DNA sequence: TGCGCCAGCAGCTTGACGCCCCAAGGACAAGGGGAAAAACTGTTTTTT. Protein: CASSLTPQGQGEKLFF.

This clonotype was detected many times. This beta chain came through as a stray read in a library set up for alpha chains, and its size says little. The chain links TRBV5-1 to TRBJ2-7; 12 nucleotides agree with TRBD1. CDR1 and CDR2 from the germline V gene are SGHRS and YFSETQ. This CDR3 is built from 15 residues. Trimming cost V 0 bases and J 6 bases; bases outside gene matches: 4. CDR3 amino acids: CASSLGSGQGAEQYF. In DNA form, the CDR3 reads TGCGCCAGCAGCTTGGGGTCGGGACAGGGGGCCGAGCAGTACTTC.

Concerning this clonotype itself: For a library built for alpha chains, this beta chain is a stray read; little rests on its size. The J gene is TRBJ2-5, the V gene TRBV29-1; D ambiguous. There are 14 residues in the CDR3. V lost 4 bases to trimming and J lost 0 bases, with 12 bases between them. Per germline, CDR1 SQVTM and CDR2 ANQGSEA. The CDR3 coding sequence is TGCAGCGTTGGTTCTAGATCGTACCAAGAGACCCAGTACTTC. Amino acid sequence: CSVGSRSYQETQYF. The full variable domain, rest sourced from reference TRBV29-1 and TRBJ2-5, is SAVISQKPSRDICQRGTSLTIQCQVDSQVTMMFWYRQQPGQSLTLIATANQGSEATYESGFVIDKFPISRPNLTFSTLTVSNMSPEDSSIYLCSVGSRSYQETQYFGPGTRLLVL.

This clonotype showed up many times. This beta chain appears as a stray read in a library generated for alpha chains; its size is not informative. This chain links TRBV6-6 with TRBJ2-5; TRBD1 matches 7 bases. The ends lost 5 bases at V and 4 bases at J; junction bases unmatched: 13. CDR1 is MNHNY and CDR2 is SVGAGI in the germline V gene (reference sequence). The CDR3 has 16 residues. The CDR3: CASSNAATGSGETQYF. CDR3 coding DNA: TGTGCCAGCAGTAACGCCGCGACAGGGTCCGGAGAGACCCAGTACTTC.

The table lists this clonotype with many counts. This beta chain came through as a stray read in a library set up for alpha chains, and its size says little. J is TRBJ2-7 and V is TRBV25-1; unclear D gene. This CDR3 is built from 10 residues. Deletions cut 6 bases from V and 3 bases from J, with 3 bases between. CDR1 MGHDK and CDR2 SYGVNS come from the germline V gene. The CDR3 sequence is CASRSYEQYF. The CDR3, as DNA: TGTGCCAGCAGGAGCTACGAGCAGTACTTC.

This clonotype has at least ten counts. This beta chain appears as a stray read in a library generated for alpha chains; its size is not informative. The J gene is TRBJ2-2, the V gene TRBV5-4, with 8 bases fitting TRBD2. The CDR3 consists of 16 residues. The germline gives CDR1 SGHNT, CDR2 YYREEE (reference sequence). The J segment lost 0 bases and the V segment lost 2 bases, leaving 3 bases of the junction unmatched. Written as DNA, the CDR3 is TGTGCCAGCAGCTTACCGGGACTAGCGAACACCGGGGAGCTGTTTTTT. It encodes CASSLPGLANTGELFF.

This clonotype was seen repeatedly, ten times or more. The library was prepared for alpha chains; this beta chain is a stray read, so its frequency means little. The chain combines TRBV27 with TRBJ1-2, with D unclear. The CDR3 loop spans 14 amino acids. Trimming pared 5 bases from V and 1 base from J, leaving 11 bases between. CDR1 and CDR2 from the germline V gene are MNHEY and SMNVEV (reference sequence). This chain's CDR3 is CASSPHLDNYGYTF. In nucleotides, the CDR3 is TGTGCCAGCAGTCCCCATTTAGATAACTATGGCTACACCTTC.

This clonotype showed up many times. This beta chain lies outside the target of a library built for alpha chains; its clone size means little. The chain joins TRBV23-1 to TRBJ2-7; TRBD2 agrees at 10 bases. TRBV23-1 is an ORF, and what it does is uncertain. The CDR3 sequence is 18 residues long. Germline trimming cut 5 bases from V and 0 bases from J; bases unmatched to any gene: 13. CDR3 amino acids: CASSERILAGGRSYEQYF. The CDR3 nucleotides are TGCGCCAGCAGTGAGAGAATCTTAGCGGGAGGCCGCTCCTACGAGCAGTACTTC.

This clonotype ranks as medium-sized. As an off-target read in a library built for alpha chains, this beta chain has a frequency of little significance. The V and J genes are TRBV4-3 and TRBJ1-1, with D perhaps matching TRBD1 (5 bases). CDR3 size: 16 residues. The V gene lost 2 bases and the J gene lost 0 bases, with 13 bases spanning the gap. Germline CDR1 LGHNA, CDR2 YSLEER. CDR3 nucleotide sequence: TGCGCCAGCAGCCAATGGTCAGGGACCGTGAACACTGAAGCTTTCTTT. Protein product: CASSQWSGTVNTEAFF.

The table lists this clonotype with many counts. The library was built for alpha chains, so this beta chain is an off-target read and its size means little. The rearrangement links TRBV28 to TRBJ1-2, with D possibly matching TRBD1 (5 bases). Trimming stripped 5 bases from V and 2 bases from J, with 12 bases between. Germline CDR1 reads MDHEN; CDR2 reads SYDVKM. The CDR3 length is 14 residues. The CDR3 here is CASSRGIENYGYTF. CDR3 nucleotide sequence: TGTGCCAGCAGTCGGGGGATCGAGAACTATGGCTACACCTTC.

At least ten counts were recorded for this clonotype. This beta chain represents an off-target read in a library built for alpha chains; its size is of limited meaning. The V and J genes are TRBV29-1 and TRBJ2-5; D not resolved. V shed 4 bases and J shed 3 bases, with 9 bases lying between them. CDR3 length: 12 residues. The germline gives CDR1 SQVTM, CDR2 ANQGSEA. The CDR3 loop reads CSVAGQEETQYF. DNA of the CDR3: TGCAGCGTTGCCGGGCAGGAAGAGACCCAGTACTTC. Full variable domain (rest looked up from reference TRBV29-1 and TRBJ2-5): SAVISQKPSRDICQRGTSLTIQCQVDSQVTMMFWYRQQPGQSLTLIATANQGSEATYESGFVIDKFPISRPNLTFSTLTVSNMSPEDSSIYLCSVAGQEETQYFGPGTRLLVL.

This clonotype was observed many times. This beta chain is an off-target read within a library intended for alpha chains, so its frequency means little. The chain has TRBV3-1 and TRBJ2-7; possible D gene TRBD2, 6 bases. Deletions cut 4 bases from V and 4 bases from J, with 14 bases between. Germline V gene lookup returns CDR1 LGHDT and CDR2 YNNKEL (reference sequence). CDR3 length equals 14 residues. The CDR3 nucleotides are TGTGCCAGCAGCCCCCCCGGGAGCGGATACGAGCAGTACTTC. It yields the protein CASSPPGSGYEQYF.

There are many counts of this clonotype. Being off target in a library aimed at alpha chains, this beta chain has a size of little meaning. The V call is TRBV29-1, the J call TRBJ2-2, with 8 bases fitting TRBD1. This CDR3 contains 13 residues. V was pared by 2 bases and J by 7 bases, with 3 bases of the junction left unmatched. The germline V gene has CDR1 SQVTM and CDR2 ANQGSEA. CDR3 DNA sequence: TGCAGCGTTGAACAGGGGGCAGGCGGGGAGCTGTTTTTT. Protein: CSVEQGAGGELFF.